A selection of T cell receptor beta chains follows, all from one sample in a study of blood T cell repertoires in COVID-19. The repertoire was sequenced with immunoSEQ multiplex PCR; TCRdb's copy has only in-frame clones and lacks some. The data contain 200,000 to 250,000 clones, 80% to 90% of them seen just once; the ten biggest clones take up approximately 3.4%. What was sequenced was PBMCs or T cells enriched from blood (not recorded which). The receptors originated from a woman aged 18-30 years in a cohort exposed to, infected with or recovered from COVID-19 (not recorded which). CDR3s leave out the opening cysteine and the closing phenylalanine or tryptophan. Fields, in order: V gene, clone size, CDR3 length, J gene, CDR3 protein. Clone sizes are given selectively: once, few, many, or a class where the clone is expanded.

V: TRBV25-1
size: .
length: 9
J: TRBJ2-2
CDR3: ASRRAGELF

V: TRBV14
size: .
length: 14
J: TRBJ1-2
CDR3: ASSPWTGGMDYGYT

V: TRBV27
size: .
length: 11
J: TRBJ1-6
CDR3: ASSWQWNSPLH

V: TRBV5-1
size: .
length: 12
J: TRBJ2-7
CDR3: ASSLETSPYEQY

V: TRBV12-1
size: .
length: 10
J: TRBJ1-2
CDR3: ASRGDRGGYT

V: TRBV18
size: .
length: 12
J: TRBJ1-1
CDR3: ASSPREWNTEAF

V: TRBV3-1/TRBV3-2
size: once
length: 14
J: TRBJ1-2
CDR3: ASSLLGQSRDYGYT

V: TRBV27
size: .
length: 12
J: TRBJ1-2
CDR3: ASRGQGAHYGYT

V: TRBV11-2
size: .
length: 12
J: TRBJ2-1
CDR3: ASSDPGQYNEQF

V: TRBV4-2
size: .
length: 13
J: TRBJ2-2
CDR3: ASSPRTGSTGELF

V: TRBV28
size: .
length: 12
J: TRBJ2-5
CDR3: ASSSGQYQETQY

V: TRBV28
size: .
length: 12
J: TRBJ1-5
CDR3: ASTFRSGRQPQH

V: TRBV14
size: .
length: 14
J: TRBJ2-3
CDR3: ASSPNTSGLTDTQY

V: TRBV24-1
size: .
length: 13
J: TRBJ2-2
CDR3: ATSDGDFSSGELF

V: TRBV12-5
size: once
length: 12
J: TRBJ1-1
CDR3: ASGLFLRNTEAF

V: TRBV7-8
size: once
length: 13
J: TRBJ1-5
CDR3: ASSFGGERYQPQH

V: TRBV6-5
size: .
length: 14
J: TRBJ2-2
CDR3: ASSYWGTENTGELF

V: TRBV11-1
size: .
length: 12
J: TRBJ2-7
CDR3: ASSLEGQTYEQY

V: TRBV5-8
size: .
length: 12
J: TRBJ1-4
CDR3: ASRTSGGNEKLF

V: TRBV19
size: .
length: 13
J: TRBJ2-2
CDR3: ASSTLAANTGELF

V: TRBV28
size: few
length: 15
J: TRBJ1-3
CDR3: ASSPLRRGLAGNTIY

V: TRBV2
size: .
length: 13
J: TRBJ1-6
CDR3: ASSEQTGGASPLH

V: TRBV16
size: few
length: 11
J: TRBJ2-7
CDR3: ASSKDREHEQY

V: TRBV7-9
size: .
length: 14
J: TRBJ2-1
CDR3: ASSLMGLSKYNEQF

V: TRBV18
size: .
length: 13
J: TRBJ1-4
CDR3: ASSPGQGSREKLF

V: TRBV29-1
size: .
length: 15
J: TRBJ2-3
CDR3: SDVLRDFIGGTDTQY

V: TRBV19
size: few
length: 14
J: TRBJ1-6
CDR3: ASSISATGQDSPLH

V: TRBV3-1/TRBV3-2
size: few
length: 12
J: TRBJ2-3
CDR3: ASSHALGGDTQY

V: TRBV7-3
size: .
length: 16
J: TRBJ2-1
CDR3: ASSLMSPGSLSYNEQF

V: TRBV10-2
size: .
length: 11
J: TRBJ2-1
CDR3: ASSGLAGNEQF

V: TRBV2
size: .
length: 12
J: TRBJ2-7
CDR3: ASSKQGTSYEQY

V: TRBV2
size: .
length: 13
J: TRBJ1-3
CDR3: ASSDLGPSQNTIY

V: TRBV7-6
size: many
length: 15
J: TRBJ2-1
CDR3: ASSLASTSGGYNEQF

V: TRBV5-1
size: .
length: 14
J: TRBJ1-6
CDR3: ASSLVRTDYNSPLH

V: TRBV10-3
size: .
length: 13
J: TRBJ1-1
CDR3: AISEADLMNTEAF

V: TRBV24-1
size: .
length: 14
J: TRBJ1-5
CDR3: ATLVGGTGADQPQH

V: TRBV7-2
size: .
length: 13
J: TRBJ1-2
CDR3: ASSLDRGRNYGYT

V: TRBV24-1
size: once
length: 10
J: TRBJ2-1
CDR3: ATSSRDNEQF

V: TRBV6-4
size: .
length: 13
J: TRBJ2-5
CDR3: ASSEGQGEGETQY

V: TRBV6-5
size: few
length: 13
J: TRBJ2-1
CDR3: ASSRGDRRVNEQF

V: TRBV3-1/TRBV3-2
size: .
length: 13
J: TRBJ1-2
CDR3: ASSQDWDSDYGYT

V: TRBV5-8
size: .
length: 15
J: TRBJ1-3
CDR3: ASSVTGQGATGNTIY

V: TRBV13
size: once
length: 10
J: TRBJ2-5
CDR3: ASSPSQETQY

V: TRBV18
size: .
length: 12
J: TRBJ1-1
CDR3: ASSPPSAGTEAF

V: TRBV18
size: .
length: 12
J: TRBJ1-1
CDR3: ASSSDGRNTEAF

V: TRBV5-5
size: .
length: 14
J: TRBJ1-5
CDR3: ASSLSFAWSDQPQH

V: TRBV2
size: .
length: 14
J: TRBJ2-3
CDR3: ASSDTRPGGWYTQY

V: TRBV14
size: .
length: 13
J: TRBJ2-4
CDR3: ASSQIQGYKNIQY

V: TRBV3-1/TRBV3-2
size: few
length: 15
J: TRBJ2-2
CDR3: ASSQDTWDRGTGELF

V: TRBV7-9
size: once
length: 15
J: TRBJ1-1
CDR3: ASSPRSGTGGDTEAF

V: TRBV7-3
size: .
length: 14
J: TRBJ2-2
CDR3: ASSLAGGPNTGELF

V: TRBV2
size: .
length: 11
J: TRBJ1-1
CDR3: ASSWTGDTEAF

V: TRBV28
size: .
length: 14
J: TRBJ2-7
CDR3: ASSMWGQGNSYEQY